What follows is one T cell receptor beta chain and its context. Only a few counts were recorded for this clonotype. The clone's antigen remains unknown. The sample holds no much larger clone one base away, and base qualities are not on file. Looking up the germline V gene (reference sequence) yields CDR1 MNHEY and CDR2 SMNVEV. V loses 5 bases of germline sequence and J loses 5 bases, and the interval between the two ends is 18 bases. The CDR3 spans 15 residues, from the cysteine through the phenylalanine. Left in the record is the CDR3 DNA by itself, 45 bases read in frame from the first base. This sample stems from a study of identical twins (dated by TCRdb to the mid-2010s). Regarding the research as a whole: To test whether fetal clonotypes persist, this study deep-sequenced TCR alpha and beta repertoires from monozygotic twins, from unrelated adults of various ages, and from cord blood. To rule out contamination, replicate twin experiments were performed at different times with different library preparation protocols. What the research found in general, with its limitations: Fewer insertions were carried by abundant cord blood beta clonotypes, a similar but weaker trend appeared in young adult naive repertoires, and no such trend appeared in memory repertoires. Out-of-frame TCR alpha sequences shared between twins showed an excess of low generation-probability sequences compared with coincidental sharing between unrelated individuals. Out-of-frame TCR alpha sharing in monozygotic twins was systematically underestimated by recombination models, whereas sharing between unrelated individuals was in agreement with the recombination models. Because the same donors could not be followed over many years, the conclusions relied on cross-sectional statistical analysis. Invariant T cells such as MAIT and iNKT could partly confound zero-insertion analyses, though diverse VJ usage argued against this for most clonotypes. A weaker excess of twin sharing was found in beta out-of-frame sequences because the signal-to-noise ratio was lowered by fewer shared sequences.

Only healthy Caucasian donors were included. The twin cohort comprised three pairs of female monozygotic twins, all aged about 18 to 29 years. Positive isolation kits from Invitrogen were used to isolate CD4+ and CD8+ T cell populations. The library was made by 5' RACE. Sequencer: Illumina HiSeq 2000. Template switching added a universal primer binding site, and the final cDNA carried a unique molecular identifier that allowed TCR cDNA molecules to be counted accurately. First-strand cDNA for TCR alpha and beta chains was synthesized from specific primers in the conserved constant-segment region. To control for contamination, every cDNA library was double barcoded, receiving both a SMART-Mk sample barcode and Illumina barcodes. Two successive PCR steps introduced TruSeq adapter sequences along with Illumina sample barcodes. The Illumina HiSeq platform was used with custom primers to sequence TCR alpha and beta cDNA libraries. In the original analysis: Raw reads were processed with MiGEC to extract unique molecular identifiers, and MiXCR was used to determine CDR3 positions. For each individual, recombination models were inferred using an EM algorithm with the repgenHMM and IGoR tools. Shared clonotypes were analyzed with the tcR package in R, and sharing was normalized by the product of cloneset sizes. Out-of-frame nonproductive sequences were analyzed to study raw recombination free of thymic and clonal selection effects. The public reads were reprocessed in TCRdb via fastp at Q25 and MiXCR, keeping in-frame beta chains. Identical CDR3 protein sequences are pooled into one entry, listed with their most common genes and DNA. The V and J calls here are based on TCRdb, not the publication. Here the sample has hundreds of thousands of distinct CDR3 sequences; 12% occur a single time. The biggest ten clones account for roughly 7.8% of the sample.

These sequences were also reported in another study, on yellow fever vaccine responses in identical twins. The second study's paper adds: The authors reported that the T cell response to vaccination in identical twins appeared partly convergent and partly personalized. In identical twins, the study followed T cell clones that responded to the vaccine with precision.

The origin of this receptor is a woman aged 18-30 years in good health. This sequence uses TRBV27 and TRBJ2-5; a tentative D call is TRBD1 (5 bases match). Sample: CD8+ T cells sorted from blood. The CDR3 region has the sequence CASSPRNRFSETQYF. The bases read TGTGCCAGCAGTCCAAGAAACAGGTTTTCCGAGACCCAGTACTTC.